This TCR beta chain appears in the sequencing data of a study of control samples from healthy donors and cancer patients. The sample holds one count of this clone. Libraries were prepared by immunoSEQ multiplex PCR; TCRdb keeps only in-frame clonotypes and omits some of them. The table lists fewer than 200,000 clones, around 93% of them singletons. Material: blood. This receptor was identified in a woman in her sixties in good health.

The CDR3 DNA sequence: TGTGCCAGCAGCTTAGCGGATCGCGGGGGGGCGTACAATGAGCAGTTCTTC. Protein product: CASSLADRGGAYNEQFF. The chain has TRBV7-2 and TRBJ2-1; 9 bases line up with TRBD2. The CDR3 spans 17 residues. Germline CDR1 reads SGHTA; CDR2 reads FQGNSA. The trim removed 0 bases at V and 4 bases at J, leaving 7 bases unmatched. Full variable domain (rest looked up from reference TRBV7-2 and TRBJ2-1): GAGVSQSPSNKVTEKGKDVELRCDPISGHTALYWYRQSLGQGLEFLIYFQGNSAPDKSGLPSDRFSAERTGGSVSTLTIQRTQQEDSAVYLCASSLADRGGAYNEQFFGPGTRLTVL.